This T cell receptor (beta chain) derives from a study of T cell responses to AZD1222 COVID-19 vaccine. General study points: Mostly white British, mostly female donors; authors suggested clonal diversity may be underestimated. Two AZD1222 administrations were followed by greater Spike-specific TCR breadth and depth. At baseline, seropositivity was found in only six or seven AZD1222 recipients.

Assay used: immunoSEQ multiplex PCR; TCRdb lists only in-frame clones, some missing. The sample records 100,000 to 150,000 clones, 87% being singletons. Germline V lookup: CDR1 SGHTS, CDR2 YDEGEE. The junction had 5 bases not matched to a gene; V was cut back by 4 bases and J by 3 bases. The CDR3 length is 15 residues. Concerning this clone: The target antigen is unknown.

The specimen was peripheral blood, collected on day 0 of AZD1222 vaccination. The receptor was derived from an adult in good health. This sequence joins TRBV5-8 and TRBJ2-3; 10 nucleotides agree with TRBD2. CDR3: CASSLGTSETDTQYF. The CDR3 nucleotides are TGTGCCAGCAGCCTAGGGACTAGCGAGACAGATACGCAGTATTTT.